This paragraph reports one TCR beta chain. The specificity of this receptor is unknown. No base-level quality is on record; no much larger clone is a single base apart. Library creation used 5' RACE. Data came from an Illumina HiSeq 2500. A second about 7 to 11 cycle PCR used a sample-barcoded 5' primer and a J-beta primer mix. A unique molecular identifier was introduced onto each TCR beta cDNA molecule by a template-switch 5' adaptor carrying 12 random nucleotides. At least 3 million CDR3-containing paired-end reads were obtained from each sample. The Mint cDNA synthesis kit, primed by a TRBC-specific oligonucleotide, was used to synthesize first-strand cDNA from all RNA. Following uracil-DNA glycosylase treatment, a first 18-cycle PCR with universal primers M1SS and BC2_uni_R was performed on all cDNA. The source study handled its data this way. For normalization, 1 million high-quality reads were randomly selected from each sample, with every read carrying a distinct molecular identifier. Instead of being binned into consensus sequences, reads that shared molecular identifiers were thrown out. MiTCR, with a Q25 quality threshold and the strictest error-elimination algorithm, was used for CDR3 identification, clonotype clustering and error correction. A nonparametric unseen species model with Euler transformation was used to estimate a lower bound on total TCR beta diversity. Using fastp trimming at Q25 and MiXCR clonotype assembly, TCRdb reanalyzed the public sequencing data and kept in-frame beta chains. Every entry covers one CDR3 protein and lists the most common genes and DNA from its rows. These V and J calls are TCRdb output, not the study's own analysis. For this sample there are under 1 million distinct CDR3 sequences; under 55% appear just once. The top ten hold roughly a fifth of the sample.

The 39 donors, aged roughly 6 to 95 years, were systemically healthy Caucasian individuals from Russia. About 10 milliliters of peripheral blood were collected from each donor into EDTA-treated Vacutainer tubes. PBMCs were isolated by Ficoll-Paque density-gradient centrifugation, with at least 6.5 million obtained per sample. Total RNA, at least 5 micrograms per sample, was extracted from PBMCs with Trizol reagent. For every donor, an aliquot of PBMCs went through flow cytometry to measure the percentages of naive CD45RAhigh/CD27high T cells. This sample stems from a study of blood T cells in healthy people across ages (dated by TCRdb to between 2014 and 2017). For the wider study: In model experiments, roughly one uniquely barcoded TCR beta cDNA molecule per two T cells was captured by template switching. To track age-related changes in TCR beta repertoire diversity, the study relied on deep sequencing normalized with unique cDNA molecular identifiers. Four age groups were formed from the donors: young (average approximately 15 years), middle-aged (less than 40), aged (roughly 56) and long-lived (around 82). Donors of different ages were randomly distributed across sequencing lanes to avoid experimental bias. Two additional independent replicas of 1 million unique cDNA reads from the same blood draw were analyzed for two donors (one aged 18 to 30 and one aged 80 or older).

V is reduced by 6 bases and J by 1 base, leaving a spacing of 12 bases between them. CDR1 SQVTM and CDR2 ANQGSEA were looked up in the germline V gene. Its CDR3 holds 13 amino acids, cysteine through phenylalanine. Of the read, only the CDR3 DNA is kept; its 39 bases are in frame from base 1. Findings and caveats that apply to the study as a whole: Total diversity estimates from one million sequenced T cells were considered lower bounds and underestimates. Compared with the aged group, the long-lived group had more naive CD4+ T cells, fewer expanded clones and increased TCR diversity, suggesting age selection. Conclusive comparison of naive and antigen-experienced compartments was prevented by the profiling of bulk unsorted PBMCs. Because donor CMV infection status was unknown, age-related changes in expanded clonotypes were potentially confounded. The percentage of naive T cells measured by flow cytometry correlated strongly with observed TCR beta diversity. As age increased, observed TCR beta diversity per million T cells dropped in a roughly linear way, and a significant reduction was already evident by age 40.

The V and J genes are TRBV29-1 and TRBJ2-5; perhaps TRBD1 is the D gene, with 6 bases matching. The TCR originated in a man in his fifties or sixties in good health. Sequenced input: blood. CDR3 reads: CSVKGVGQETQYF. The DNA reads as follows: TGCAGCGTGAAGGGGGTTGGCCAAGAGACCCAGTACTTC.